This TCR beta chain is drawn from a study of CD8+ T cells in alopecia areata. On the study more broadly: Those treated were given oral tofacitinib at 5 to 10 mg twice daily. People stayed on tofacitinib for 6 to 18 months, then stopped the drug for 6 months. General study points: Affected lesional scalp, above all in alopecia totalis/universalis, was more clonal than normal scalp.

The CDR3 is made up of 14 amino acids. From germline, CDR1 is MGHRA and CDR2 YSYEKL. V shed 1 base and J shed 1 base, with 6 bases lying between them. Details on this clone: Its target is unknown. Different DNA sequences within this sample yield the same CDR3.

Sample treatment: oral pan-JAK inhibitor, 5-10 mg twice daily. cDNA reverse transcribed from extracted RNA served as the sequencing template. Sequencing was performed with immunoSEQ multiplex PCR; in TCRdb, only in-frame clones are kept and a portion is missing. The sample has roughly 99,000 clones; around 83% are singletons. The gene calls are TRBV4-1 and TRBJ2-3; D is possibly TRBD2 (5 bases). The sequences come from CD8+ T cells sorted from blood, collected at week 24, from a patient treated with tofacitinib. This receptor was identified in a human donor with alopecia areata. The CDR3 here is CASSQGGGTDTQYF. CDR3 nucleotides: TGCGCCAGCAGCCAAGGGGGAGGCACAGATACGCAGTATTTT.